Following are 4 T cell receptor beta chains from one sample sequenced in a study of shared clonotypes between healthy human individuals. TCRdb's table, derived via immunoSEQ multiplex PCR, lists solely in-frame clones and lacks some. The top ten hold 0.11% to 0.15% of the sample, which has a few million clones, over 85% seen once. The specimen was naive CD4+ T cells sorted from blood. Stated subset: CD45RA+ positively selected. The receptors stem from a man aged 18 to 30 in good health.

This chain links TRBV15 with TRBJ2-1; TRBD2 matches at 8 bases. This CDR3 contains 15 residues. The germline V gene encodes CDR1 LNHNV and CDR2 YYDKDF (reference sequence). V dropped 3 bases and J dropped 2; count of bases not matched to a gene: 3. Written as DNA, the CDR3 is TGTGCCACCAGCAGGCTGGGACTAGCCTACAATGAGCAGTTCTTC. Its translation: CATSRLGLAYNEQFF.

The V gene is TRBV6-1, the J gene TRBJ2-2; unclear D gene. Germline V CDR1 and CDR2: MNHNS, SASEGT. V was shortened by 6 bases and J by 1 base, with 9 bases between the two germline ends. CDR3 length equals 14 residues. The CDR3 region has the DNA TGTGCCAGCAGAGTAGAAAAGAACACCGGGGAGCTGTTTTTT. Protein sequence: CASRVEKNTGELFF.

V is TRBV5-1 and J is TRBJ1-2; 7 bases are a match to TRBD1. CDR3 length: 14 amino acids. V lost 4 bases, J lost 4 bases, and 7 bases stayed unmatched. Germline V gives CDR1 SGHRS, CDR2 YFSETQ. CDR3 protein: CASSREQGFYGYTF. The CDR3 DNA follows: TGCGCCAGCAGCCGAGAACAGGGGTTCTATGGCTACACCTTC.

The genes are TRBV7-6 and TRBJ1-2, with TRBD1 identical over 7 bases. Looked up from germline, CDR1 is SGHVS and CDR2 is FNYEAQ. This CDR3 is built from 14 residues. Germline trimming cut 5 bases from V and 8 bases from J; bases unmatched to any gene: 11. CDR3 coding DNA: TGTGCCAGCAGCCTACACCGACAGGGTGGGGGCTACACCTTC. Residues: CASSLHRQGGGYTF.